This TCR beta chain was retrieved from a study of beta chain features in type 1 diabetes. CDR1 is MDHEN and CDR2 is SYDVKM in the germline V gene. This CDR3 region has 14 residues. V lost 3 bases and J lost 5, with 13 bases in between. The authors reverse transcribed all of the isolated RNA, so sequencing captured expressed TCRB transcripts. Profiling relied on immunoSEQ multiplex PCR, and the TCRdb table lists in-frame clones only, not all of them. The table includes nearly 250,000 clones, 68% detected once. This TCR came from a man aged 30 to 45 in good health. V usage is TRBV28 and J usage is TRBJ2-5; D is undetermined. Sequencing was carried out using naive CD4+ T cells from blood. CDR3 loop: CASSFRWEAETQYF. CDR3 nucleotides: TGTGCCAGCAGTTTTAGGTGGGAAGCGGAGACCCAGTACTTC.